One sample yielded the 30 T cell receptor beta chains listed below, sequenced in a study of blood T cell repertoires in COVID-19. Produced via immunoSEQ multiplex PCR; TCRdb's table is partial and in-frame only. The table records under 200,000 clones, 75% to 90% of them present only once. Material for sequencing was PBMCs or T cells enriched from blood (not recorded which). The receptors were sampled from a woman aged 55-69 years who had recovered from COVID-19.

This sequence joins TRBV19 and TRBJ1-3; D gene uncertain. The CDR3 runs to 14 residues. Trimming took off 2 bases at V and 3 bases at J, with 8 bases between the two ends. The germline gives CDR1 LNHDA, CDR2 SQIVND (reference sequence). The CDR3 region is CASSITGIGNTIYF. The CDR3 DNA follows: TGTGCCAGTAGTATAACGGGGATTGGAAACACCATATATTTT.

The V call is TRBV29-1, the J call TRBJ1-4; D unresolved. The germline V gene encodes CDR1 SQVTM and CDR2 ANQGSEA. The CDR3 totals 14 residues. V shed 4 bases and J shed 2 bases, with 11 bases lying between them. The CDR3 loop is CSVAGVTTNEKLFF. The CDR3 DNA reads TGCAGCGTTGCCGGAGTAACGACTAATGAAAAACTGTTTTTT.

This clone was seen a single time. The chain links TRBV2 to TRBJ2-5, with unresolved D. Trimming took 3 bases from V and 2 from J, leaving 7 bases between them. Germline CDR1 and CDR2: SNHLY and FYNNEI. The CDR3 contains 13 residues. This CDR3 reads CASSDRPQETQYF. As DNA, the CDR3 is TGTGCCAGCAGTGACAGGCCACAAGAGACCCAGTACTTC.

The chain joins TRBV27 to TRBJ1-1; no reliable D call. The CDR3 has 12 amino acids. Germline V gene lookup returns CDR1 MNHEY and CDR2 SMNVEV (reference sequence). Trimming pared 3 bases from V and 11 bases from J, leaving 13 bases between. The CDR3 sequence is CASSFTGGSAFF. DNA for the CDR3: TGTGCCAGCAGTTTTACGGGAGGGAGCGCTTTCTTT.

The gene calls are TRBV9 and TRBJ2-4, with TRBD2 matching over 14 bases. V lost 5 bases and J lost 8; bases outside the gene matches: 9. The germline gives CDR1 SGDLS, CDR2 YYNGEE. The CDR3 is 16 amino acids. CDR3 amino acids: CASSGLAGGPPDIQYF. CDR3 DNA: TGTGCCAGCAGTGGACTAGCGGGGGGCCCTCCGGACATTCAGTACTTC.

The chain links TRBV5-1 to TRBJ1-4; no clear D gene. Trimming left V 2 bases short and J 1 base short, with 6 bases between. This CDR3 spans 14 amino acids. Germline values: CDR1 SGHRS, CDR2 YFSETQ. The CDR3 sequence is CASSFGRTNEKLFF. CDR3 nucleotides: TGCGCCAGCAGCTTCGGGAGAACTAATGAAAAACTGTTTTTT.

V usage is TRBV4-1 and J usage is TRBJ2-3; possibly TRBD2 for D (6 bases). Germline CDR1 is MGHRA and CDR2 is YSYEKL. The CDR3 runs to 16 residues. V was trimmed by 2 bases and J by 3 bases, leaving 15 bases between them. The CDR3 sequence: CASSQIPRGETDTQYF. In DNA, the CDR3 is TGCGCCAGCAGCCAAATACCGCGGGGCGAGACAGATACGCAGTATTTT.

In this sample, this clone turned up once. This chain connects TRBV19 to TRBJ1-5, with 8 nucleotides matching TRBD1. V was clipped by 5 bases and J by 0 bases; unmatched bases: 3. This CDR3 contains 15 residues. Germline loops: CDR1 LNHDA, CDR2 SQIVND (reference sequence). The CDR3 DNA follows: TGTGCCAGTAGTCCGGGACAGGCTAGCAATCAGCCCCAGCATTTT. Translated: CASSPGQASNQPQHF.

The chain has TRBV29-1 and TRBJ1-1; D is uncertain. CDR3 length: 12 residues. Germline V lookup: CDR1 SQVTM, CDR2 ANQGSEA. V lost 4 bases, J lost 4 bases, and 10 bases lay in between. Here the CDR3 DNA reads TGCAGCGTTGCCTCCGGGAGCACTGAAGCTTTCTTT. Its protein product is CSVASGSTEAFF.

The chain employs TRBV7-8 and TRBJ1-2, with 9 bases aligning to TRBD1. Germline V gene sequence: CDR1 SGHVS, CDR2 FQNEAQ. Losses at the gene ends were 5 bases for V and 4 bases for J; bases not matched to a gene: 5. The CDR3 covers 14 residues. For the CDR3, the DNA is TGTGCCAGCAGCAGGGGACAGGGAAGCTATGGCTACACCTTC. Translated, it gives CASSRGQGSYGYTF.

The rearrangement uses TRBV30 and TRBJ2-7, with D possibly TRBD2 on 6 matching bases. The CDR3 runs 12 residues. The germline V gene has CDR1 GTSNPN and CDR2 SVGIG (reference sequence). V was shortened by 4 bases and J by 4 bases, with 11 bases between the two germline ends. CDR3 sequence: CAWTGLHYEQYF. The CDR3, as DNA: TGTGCCTGGACGGGACTCCATTACGAGCAGTACTTC.

The chain combines TRBV6-6 with TRBJ2-2, with TRBD1 matching over 8 bases. CDR1 is MNHNY and CDR2 is SVGAGI in the germline V gene (reference sequence). There are 15 residues in the CDR3. J was trimmed by 2 bases and V by 5 bases; bases with no gene match: 4. For the CDR3, the DNA is TGTGCCAGCAGTCTACAGGGGGGCAACACCGGGGAGCTGTTTTTT. This sequence encodes CASSLQGGNTGELFF.

This clone was observed many times. The chain has TRBV18 and TRBJ1-1; D gene unclear. V lost 3 bases, J lost 2 bases, and 7 bases lay in between. Germline V gene data show CDR1 as KGHSH and CDR2 as LQKENI. The CDR3 has 13 amino acids. The CDR3 here is CASSPPLNTEAFF. The CDR3 DNA reads as TGTGCCAGCTCACCCCCCCTTAACACTGAAGCTTTCTTT.

The J gene is TRBJ2-1, the V gene TRBV5-1; 9 nucleotides agree with TRBD2. Germline assignment: CDR1 SGHRS and CDR2 YFSETQ. V lost 7 bases and J lost 8; bases outside the gene matches: 10. CDR3 length: 14 residues. The CDR3: CASVRSGGSDEQFF. CDR3 DNA: TGCGCCAGCGTTCGGAGCGGGGGGAGTGATGAGCAGTTCTTC. Looking up the rest from reference TRBV5-1 and TRBJ2-1 gives the full variable domain: KAGVTQTPRYLIKTRGQQVTLSCSPISGHRSVSWYQQTPGQGLQFLFEYFSETQRNKGNFPGRFSGRQFSNSRSEMNVSTLELGDSALYLCASVRSGGSDEQFFGPGTRLTVL.

This chain uses TRBV7-2 with TRBJ1-6, with D unresolved. Germline CDR1 SGHTA, CDR2 FQGNSA. The CDR3 sequence is 14 residues long. V was pared by 5 bases and J by 6 bases, with 11 bases between. The DNA of the CDR3 is TGTGCCAGCAGCCCCTCACAGAGTAATTCACCCCTCCACTTT. It specifies CASSPSQSNSPLHF.

V usage is TRBV3-1 (or the pseudogene TRBV3-2) and J usage is TRBJ1-1, with D possibly being TRBD1 (5 bases). V was pared by 3 bases and J by 3 bases, with 8 bases between. Germline lookup yields CDR1 LGHDT and CDR2 YNNKEL (reference sequence). The CDR3 totals 13 residues. The CDR3 nucleotides are TGTGCCAGCAGCCATTTGACAGACACTGAAGCTTTCTTT. It codes for CASSHLTDTEAFF.

The chain combines TRBV10-1 with TRBJ2-5, with 8 bases aligning to TRBD1. The V segment lost 2 bases and the J segment 1 base; nucleotides outside the gene matches: 0. The CDR3 sequence is 14 residues long. Germline lookup yields CDR1 WNHNN and CDR2 SYGVQD (reference sequence). In DNA, the CDR3 is TGCGCCAGCAGTGAGACAGGGGGCCAAGAGACCCAGTACTTC. This translates into CASSETGGQETQYF.

This clone was found once. CDR3 amino acids: CASSRAGQGSYNEQFF. For the CDR3, the DNA is TGCGCCAGCAGCAGGGCGGGACAGGGGTCTTACAATGAGCAGTTCTTC. The chain is built from TRBV5-1 and TRBJ2-1; 10 positions agree with TRBD1. Germline V gene lookup returns CDR1 SGHRS and CDR2 YFSETQ. The J segment lost 4 bases and the V segment lost 4 bases, leaving 8 bases of the junction unmatched. The CDR3 consists of 16 residues.

This sequence joins TRBV4-2 and TRBJ1-1; possible D gene TRBD1, 5 bases. Trimming pared 4 bases from V and 0 bases from J, leaving 9 bases between. The germline gives CDR1 LGHNA, CDR2 YNFKEQ. The CDR3 covers 14 residues. CDR3 protein: CASSLGLMNTEAFF. The CDR3 DNA sequence: TGTGCCAGCAGCCTGGGGCTCATGAACACTGAAGCTTTCTTT.

V gene TRBV10-3 combines with J gene TRBJ2-3; 7 bases fit TRBD2. There are 13 residues in the CDR3. Germline V gene sequence: CDR1 ENHRY, CDR2 SYGVKD. Losses at the gene ends were 4 bases for V and 10 bases for J; bases not matched to a gene: 8. CDR3 residues: CAISGSGGRAQYF. CDR3 in DNA: TGTGCCATCAGTGGGTCGGGGGGTAGGGCGCAGTATTTT.

This clone was seen once. The same CDR3 can be traced to other DNA sequences in this sample. The V gene is TRBV19, the J gene TRBJ2-2; TRBD1 is a possible D gene (6 bases). The germline CDR1 and CDR2 sequences are LNHDA and SQIVND (reference sequence). The CDR3 runs 12 residues. The ends were cut back, 6 bases at V and 6 bases at J, with 8 bases in the middle. Here the CDR3 reads CASRTGSGELFF. CDR3 nucleotide sequence: TGTGCCAGTAGAACAGGGTCCGGGGAGCTGTTTTTT. Looking up the rest from reference TRBV19 and TRBJ2-2 gives the full variable domain: DGGITQSPKYLFRKEGQNVTLSCEQNLNHDAMYWYRQDPGQGLRLIYYSQIVNDFQKGDIAEGYSVSREKKESFPLTVTSAQKNPTAFYLCASRTGSGELFFGEGSRLTVL.

The chain carries TRBV7-9 and TRBJ2-5; TRBD1 is a possible D gene (6 bases). V shed 1 base and J shed 5 bases, with 17 bases lying between them. In germline, CDR1 is SEHNR, CDR2 FQNEAQ (reference sequence). This CDR3 is 16 amino acids long. The CDR3 DNA reads as TGTGCCAGCAGCTTAGTTTCCCCCGCAGGGGAGGAGACCCAGTACTTC. Protein sequence: CASSLVSPAGEETQYF.

The CDR3 here is CASRDSYNEQFF. CDR3 bases: TGCGCCAGTAGGGACAGCTACAATGAGCAGTTCTTC. This chain links TRBV10-2 with TRBJ2-1, with 7 positions matching TRBD1. The germline CDR1 and CDR2 sequences are WSHSY and SAAADI. Trimming took 9 bases from V and 3 from J; bases not matched to a gene: 2. CDR3 length equals 12 residues.

The sample holds a few counts of this clone. This rearrangement joins TRBV10-3 to TRBJ1-1; 12 positions match TRBD1. This CDR3 is 13 amino acids long. V shed 9 bases, J shed 8 bases, and the junction held 7 bases outside the gene matches. The germline CDR1 and CDR2 sequences are ENHRY and SYGVKD. The CDR3 bases are TGTGCCATAGGGGGGACAGGGGGCAACGAAGCTTTCTTT. Translating it yields CAIGGTGGNEAFF.

CDR3 sequence (DNA): TGTGCCAGTGACAGGATAGATAGCAATCAGCCCCAGCATTTT. It codes for CASDRIDSNQPQHF. This chain joins TRBV19 and TRBJ1-5; tentatively, D is TRBD1 (6 bases). There are 14 residues in the CDR3. Germline assignment: CDR1 LNHDA and CDR2 SQIVND (reference sequence). Trimming stripped 8 bases from V and 0 bases from J, with 11 bases between.

Turning to this clone: Mismatch with germline at one junction end may stem from a read error. The chain carries TRBV2 and TRBJ1-4; 12 bases fit TRBD1. Germline assignment: CDR1 SNHLY and CDR2 FYNNEI. The CDR3 is 11 residues long. As DNA, the CDR3 is TGTGCCAGCAAGGGACAGGGGGCTGCCCTTTTT. Protein sequence: CASKGQGAALF.

V and J are TRBV11-2 and TRBJ2-3, with 8 bases fitting TRBD2. The CDR3 is 17 residues long. Germline CDR1 SGHAT, CDR2 FQNNGV. J gave up 0 bases and V 8 bases, and 13 bases lay outside the gene matches. CDR3 amino acids: CASSTSGPPRSTDTQYF. The CDR3 DNA follows: TGTGCCAGCTCCACTAGCGGCCCCCCCCGGAGCACAGATACGCAGTATTTT. The full variable domain, in which reference TRBV11-2 and TRBJ2-3 provide the parts outside the CDR3, is EAGVAQSPRYKIIEKRQSVAFWCNPISGHATLYWYQQILGQGPKLLIQFQNNGVVDDSQLPKDRFSAERLKGVDSTLKIQPAKLEDSAVYLCASSTSGPPRSTDTQYFGPGTRLTVL.

The chain links TRBV6-5 to TRBJ2-1; possible D gene TRBD1, 5 bases. V lost 11 bases and J 6 bases, leaving 11 bases between the germline ends. Germline values: CDR1 MNHEY, CDR2 SVGAGI. The length of the CDR3 is 11 residues. The CDR3 sequence: CAVSDINEQFF. The CDR3 DNA reads as TGTGCCGTATCGGACATCAATGAGCAGTTCTTC.

The chain couples TRBV19 to TRBJ2-3; D might be TRBD2 (5 bases). The CDR3 sequence is 15 residues long. Per the germline V gene, CDR1 is LNHDA and CDR2 is SQIVND (reference sequence). The V end was cut by 4 bases, the J end by 0 bases, with 11 bases between. CDR3 loop: CASSNEGASTDTQYF. CDR3 bases: TGTGCCAGTAGTAATGAGGGAGCTAGCACAGATACGCAGTATTTT.

The V gene is TRBV9, the J gene TRBJ2-7; D possibly corresponds to TRBD2 (5 bases). This CDR3 is built from 14 residues. The germline CDR1 and CDR2 sequences are SGDLS and YYNGEE. Trimming removed 4 bases at V and 6 bases at J, with 17 bases between. In nucleotides, the CDR3 is TGTGCCAGCAGCCCTAGCTTTCCGGGGAGCGAGCAGTACTTC. Translating gives CASSPSFPGSEQYF.